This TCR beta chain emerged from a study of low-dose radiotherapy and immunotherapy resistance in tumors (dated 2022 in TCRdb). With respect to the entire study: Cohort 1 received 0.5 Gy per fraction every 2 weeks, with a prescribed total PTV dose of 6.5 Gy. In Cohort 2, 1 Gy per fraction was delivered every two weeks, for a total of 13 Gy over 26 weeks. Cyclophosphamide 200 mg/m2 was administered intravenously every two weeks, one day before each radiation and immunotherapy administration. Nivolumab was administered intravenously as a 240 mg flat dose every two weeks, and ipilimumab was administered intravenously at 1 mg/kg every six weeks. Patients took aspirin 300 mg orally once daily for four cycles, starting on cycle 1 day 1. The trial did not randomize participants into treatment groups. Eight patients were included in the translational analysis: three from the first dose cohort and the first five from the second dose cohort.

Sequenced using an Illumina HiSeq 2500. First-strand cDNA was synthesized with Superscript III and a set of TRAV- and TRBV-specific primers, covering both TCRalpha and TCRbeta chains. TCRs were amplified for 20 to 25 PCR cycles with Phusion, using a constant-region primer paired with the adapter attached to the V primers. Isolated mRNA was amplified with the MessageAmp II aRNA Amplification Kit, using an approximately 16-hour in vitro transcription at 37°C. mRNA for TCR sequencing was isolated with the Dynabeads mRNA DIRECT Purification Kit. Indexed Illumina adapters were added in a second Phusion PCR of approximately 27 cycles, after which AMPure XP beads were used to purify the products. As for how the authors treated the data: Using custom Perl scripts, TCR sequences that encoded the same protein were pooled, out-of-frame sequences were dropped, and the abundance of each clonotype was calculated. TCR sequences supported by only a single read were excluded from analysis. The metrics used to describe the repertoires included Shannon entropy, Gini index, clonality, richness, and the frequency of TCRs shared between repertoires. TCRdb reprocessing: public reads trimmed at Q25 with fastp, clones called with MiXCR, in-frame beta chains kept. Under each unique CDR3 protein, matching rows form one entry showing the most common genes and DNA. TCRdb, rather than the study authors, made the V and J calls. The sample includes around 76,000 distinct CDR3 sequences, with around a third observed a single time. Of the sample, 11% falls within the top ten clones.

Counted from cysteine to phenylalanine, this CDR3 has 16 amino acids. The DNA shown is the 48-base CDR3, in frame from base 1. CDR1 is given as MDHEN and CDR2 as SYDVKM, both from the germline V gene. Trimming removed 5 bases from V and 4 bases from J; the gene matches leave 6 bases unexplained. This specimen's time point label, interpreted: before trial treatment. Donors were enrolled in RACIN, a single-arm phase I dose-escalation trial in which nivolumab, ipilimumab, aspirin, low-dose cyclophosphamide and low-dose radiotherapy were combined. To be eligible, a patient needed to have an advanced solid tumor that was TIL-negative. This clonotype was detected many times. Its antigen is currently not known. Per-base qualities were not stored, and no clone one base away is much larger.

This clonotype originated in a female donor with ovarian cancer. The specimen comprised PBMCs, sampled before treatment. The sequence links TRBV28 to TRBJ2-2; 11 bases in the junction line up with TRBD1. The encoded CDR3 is CASSHRTGGITGELFF. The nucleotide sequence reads TGTGCCAGCAGTCACCGGACAGGGGGCATCACCGGGGAGCTGTTTTTT.